One and the same sample provided the 2 T cell receptor beta chains below, sequenced in a study of blood T cell repertoires in COVID-19. Clones were sequenced by immunoSEQ multiplex PCR, and TCRdb holds only the in-frame ones, with some missing. Here the sample spans about 250,000 clones, 70% to 90% being singletons. Specimen: PBMCs or T cells enriched from blood (not recorded which). All receptors come from a woman aged 45 to 65 who had been exposed to COVID-19.

This chain connects TRBV19 to TRBJ2-1; 8 positions match TRBD2. After removal of 6 bases from V and 9 bases from J, the junction contained 10 bases not matched to a gene. This CDR3 is 14 amino acids long. Germline CDR1 LNHDA, CDR2 SQIVND (reference sequence). The CDR3 DNA reads TGTGCCAGTAGCGGGACTAGTCCCCGTAGTGAGCAGTTCTTC. It yields the protein CASSGTSPRSEQFF.

In this sample, this clone turned up a few times. This chain uses TRBV5-5 with TRBJ2-2; TRBD1 is a possible D gene (6 bases). The CDR3 runs to 15 residues. Germline V gene sequence: CDR1 SGHKS, CDR2 YYEKEE (reference sequence). V was clipped by 4 bases and J by 2 bases, with 12 bases between them. The CDR3 is CASSVGHRNTGELFF. CDR3 DNA sequence: TGTGCCAGCAGCGTGGGACACCGAAACACCGGGGAGCTGTTTTTT.